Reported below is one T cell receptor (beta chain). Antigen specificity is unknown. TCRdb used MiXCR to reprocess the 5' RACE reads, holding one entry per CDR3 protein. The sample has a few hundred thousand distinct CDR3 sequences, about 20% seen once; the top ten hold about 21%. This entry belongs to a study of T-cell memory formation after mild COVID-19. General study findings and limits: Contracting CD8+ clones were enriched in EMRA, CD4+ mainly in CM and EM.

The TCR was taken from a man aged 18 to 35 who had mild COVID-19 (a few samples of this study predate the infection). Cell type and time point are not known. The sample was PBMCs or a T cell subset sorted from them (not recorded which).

The CDR3 DNA sequence: TGCAGCGTTGAATCTGGGGGAGCTTTCTTT. Translating gives CSVESGGAFF. V gene TRBV29-1 combines with J gene TRBJ1-1; D is perhaps TRBD1 (5 bases). This CDR3 has 10 residues. V gave up 2 bases and J gave up 10 bases, with 8 bases separating them. Per germline, CDR1 SQVTM and CDR2 ANQGSEA.